Sequencing of this T cell receptor (beta chain) was carried out in a study of Graves' ophthalmopathy and Graves' hyperthyroidism. General observations from the study: Ophthalmopathy progression was predicted with 65% to 71% sensitivity and roughly 79% specificity.

For repertoire sequencing, the TCR beta CDR3 regions were amplified from RNA transcripts. Second-round multiplex PCR followed a first-round RT-PCR using HTBI primers. TCRdb itself ran the multiplex PCR reads through MiXCR, one entry per CDR3 protein. This sample has fewer than 600,000 distinct CDR3 sequences, with around 14% found just once. Clinical symptoms, serum thyroxine, TRAb, thyroid ultrasound and orbital computed tomography were relied on for diagnosis. PBMCs came from more than 7.5 ml of fresh peripheral blood. The CDR3 totals 14 residues. The germline V and J ends were trimmed by 4 bases and 5 bases, with 11 bases remaining between them. Germline V gene lookup returns CDR1 MNHEY and CDR2 SVGEGT. This clonotype was detected many times. Its antigen is undetermined.

This TCR was recovered from a woman aged 25 to 45 with Graves' ophthalmopathy. The genes are TRBV6-2 or TRBV6-3 and TRBJ2-2, with D unclear. The sample comprised blood. The CDR3 is CASSSPRGTGELFF. DNA of the CDR3: TGTGCCAGCAGTTCCCCTCGAGGAACCGGGGAGCTGTTTTTT.